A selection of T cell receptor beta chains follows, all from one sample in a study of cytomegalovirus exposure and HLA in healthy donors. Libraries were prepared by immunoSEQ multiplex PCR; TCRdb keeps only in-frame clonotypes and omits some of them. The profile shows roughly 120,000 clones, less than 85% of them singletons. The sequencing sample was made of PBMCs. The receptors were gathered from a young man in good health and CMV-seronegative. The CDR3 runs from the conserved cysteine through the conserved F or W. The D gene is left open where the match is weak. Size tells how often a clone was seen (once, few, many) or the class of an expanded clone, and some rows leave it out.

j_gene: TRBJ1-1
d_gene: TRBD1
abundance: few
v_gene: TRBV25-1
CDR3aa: CASSEDRGHRNTEAFF
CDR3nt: TGTGCCAGCAGTGAGGACAGGGGGCATCGGAACACTGAAGCTTTCTTT

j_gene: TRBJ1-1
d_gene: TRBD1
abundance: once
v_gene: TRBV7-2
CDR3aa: CASSPPRGQELNTEAFF
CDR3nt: TGTGCCAGCAGCCCTCCCAGGGGACAGGAACTGAACACTGAAGCTTTCTTT

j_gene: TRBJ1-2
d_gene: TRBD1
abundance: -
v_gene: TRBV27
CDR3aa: CASSPGQGMGYGYTF
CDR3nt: TGTGCCAGCAGTCCGGGACAGGGGATGGGATATGGCTACACCTTC

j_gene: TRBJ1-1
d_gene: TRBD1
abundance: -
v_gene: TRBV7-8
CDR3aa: CASSLWDRLVAEAFF
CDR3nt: TGTGCCAGCAGCTTATGGGACAGGCTGGTGGCTGAAGCTTTCTTT

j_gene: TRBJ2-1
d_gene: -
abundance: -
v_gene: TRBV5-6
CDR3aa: CASSLVLGTFGLDTNEQFF
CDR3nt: TGTGCCAGCAGCTTGGTATTAGGTACGTTCGGGCTGGACACCAATGAGCAGTTCTTC

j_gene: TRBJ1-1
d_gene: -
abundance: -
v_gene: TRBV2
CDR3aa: CARDYSLVNTEAFF
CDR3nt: TGTGCCAGAGATTACAGCCTCGTGAACACTGAAGCTTTCTTT

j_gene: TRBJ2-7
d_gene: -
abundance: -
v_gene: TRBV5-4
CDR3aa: CASSLGNRATYEQYF
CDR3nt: TGTGCCAGCAGCCTAGGCAACAGGGCCACCTACGAGCAGTACTTC

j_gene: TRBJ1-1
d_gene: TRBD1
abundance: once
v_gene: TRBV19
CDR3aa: CASSLRTGYTEAFF
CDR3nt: TGTGCCAGTAGTCTAAGGACAGGGTACACTGAAGCTTTCTTT

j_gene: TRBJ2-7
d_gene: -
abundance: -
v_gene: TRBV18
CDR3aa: CASSPPGTAIYEQYF
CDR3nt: TGTGCCAGCTCACCACCCGGGACTGCTATCTACGAGCAGTACTTC

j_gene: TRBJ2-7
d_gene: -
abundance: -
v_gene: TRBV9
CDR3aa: CASSVGSGGTWSYEQYF
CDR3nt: TGTGCCAGCAGCGTAGGGTCGGGGGGCACTTGGTCCTACGAGCAGTACTTC

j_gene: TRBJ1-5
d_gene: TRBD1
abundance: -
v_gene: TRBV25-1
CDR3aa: CASSEFWTATNRGQPQHF
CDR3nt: TGTGCCAGCAGTGAATTTTGGACAGCAACGAACAGGGGGCAGCCCCAGCATTTT

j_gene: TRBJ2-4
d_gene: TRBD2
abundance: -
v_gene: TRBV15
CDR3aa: CATSRPGGGQNIQYF
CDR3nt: TGTGCCACCAGCAGGCCGGGAGGAGGACAAAACATTCAGTACTTC

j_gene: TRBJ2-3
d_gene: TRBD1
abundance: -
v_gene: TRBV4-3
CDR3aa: CASSPARGLRDTQYF
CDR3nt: TGCGCCAGCAGCCCGGCCAGGGGGCTTCGCGATACGCAGTATTTT

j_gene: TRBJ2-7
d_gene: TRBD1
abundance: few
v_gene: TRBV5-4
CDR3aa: CASSLATGVTYEQYF
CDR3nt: TGTGCCAGCAGCTTGGCTACAGGGGTCACCTACGAGCAGTACTTC

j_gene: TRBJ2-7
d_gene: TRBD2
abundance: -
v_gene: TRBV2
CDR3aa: CASSDLAGEEGYEQYF
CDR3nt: TGTGCCAGCAGTGATCTAGCGGGAGAGGAGGGGTACGAGCAGTACTTC

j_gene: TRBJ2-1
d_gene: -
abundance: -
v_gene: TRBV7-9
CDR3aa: CASSRFGVSGEQFF
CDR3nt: TGTGCCAGCAGCCGATTCGGTGTATCCGGTGAGCAGTTCTTC

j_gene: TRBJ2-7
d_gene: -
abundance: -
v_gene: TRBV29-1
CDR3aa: CSVDTDYEQYF
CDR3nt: TGCAGCGTTGATACAGACTACGAGCAGTACTTC

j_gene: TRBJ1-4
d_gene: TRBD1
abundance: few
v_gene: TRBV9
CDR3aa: CASSATGGSEKLFF
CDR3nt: TGTGCCAGCAGCGCGACAGGGGGCAGCGAAAAACTGTTTTTT

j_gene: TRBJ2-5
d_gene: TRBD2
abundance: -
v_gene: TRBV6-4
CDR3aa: CASSEQAGAAETQYF
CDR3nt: TGTGCCAGCAGTGAGCAGGCGGGAGCGGCGGAGACCCAGTACTTC

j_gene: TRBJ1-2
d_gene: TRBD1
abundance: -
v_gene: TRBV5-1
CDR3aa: CASSLGGLDRWNYGYTF
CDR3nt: TGCGCCAGCAGCTTGGGAGGGCTGGACAGGTGGAACTATGGCTACACCTTC

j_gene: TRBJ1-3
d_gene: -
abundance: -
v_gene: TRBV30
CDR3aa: CAWSVRVDSLSGNTIYF
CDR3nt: TGTGCCTGGAGTGTGCGCGTGGACTCCCTCTCTGGAAACACCATATATTTT

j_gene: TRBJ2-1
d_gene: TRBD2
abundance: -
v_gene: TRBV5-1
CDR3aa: CASSFLWEGPQDEQFF
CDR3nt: TGCGCCAGCAGCTTTCTGTGGGAGGGCCCTCAGGATGAGCAGTTCTTC

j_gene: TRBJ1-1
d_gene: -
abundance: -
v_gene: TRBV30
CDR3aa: CAWNHDTNTEAFF
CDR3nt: TGTGCCTGGAACCACGACACGAACACTGAAGCTTTCTTT

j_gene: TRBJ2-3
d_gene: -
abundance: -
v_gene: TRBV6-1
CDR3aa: CASKFDSGTDTQYF
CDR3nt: TGTGCCAGCAAGTTCGACTCCGGCACAGATACGCAGTATTTT

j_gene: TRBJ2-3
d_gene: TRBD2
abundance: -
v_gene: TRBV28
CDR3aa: CASSLAGVRGRDTQYF
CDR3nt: TGTGCCAGCAGTTTAGCGGGAGTCCGGGGTCGAGATACGCAGTATTTT

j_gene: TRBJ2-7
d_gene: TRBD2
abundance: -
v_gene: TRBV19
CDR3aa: CASSMGTSGSYEQYF
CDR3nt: TGTGCCAGTAGTATGGGGACTAGCGGGAGCTACGAGCAGTACTTC

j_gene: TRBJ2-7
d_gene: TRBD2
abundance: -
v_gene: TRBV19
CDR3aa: CATSGRSGSYEQYF
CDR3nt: TGTGCCACAAGCGGACGTAGCGGGAGCTACGAGCAGTACTTC

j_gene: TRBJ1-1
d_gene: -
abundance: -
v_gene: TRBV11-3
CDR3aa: CASSRLRNTEAFF
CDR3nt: TGTGCCAGCAGCCGTTTGAGGAACACTGAAGCTTTCTTT

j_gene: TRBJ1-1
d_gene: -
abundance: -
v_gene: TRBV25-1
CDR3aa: CASSEPQGSDPEAFF
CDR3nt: TGTGCCAGCAGTGAACCCCAGGGATCCGACCCTGAAGCTTTCTTT

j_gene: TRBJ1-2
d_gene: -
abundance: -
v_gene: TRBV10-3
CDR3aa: CAICQGLNYGYTF
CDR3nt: TGTGCCATCTGTCAGGGGTTGAACTATGGCTACACCTTC

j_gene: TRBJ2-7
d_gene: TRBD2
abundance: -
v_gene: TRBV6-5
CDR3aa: CASSSGLALPYEQYF
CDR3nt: TGTGCCAGCAGTTCGGGACTAGCGCTACCCTACGAGCAGTACTTC

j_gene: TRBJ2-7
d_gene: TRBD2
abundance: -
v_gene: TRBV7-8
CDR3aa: CASSLGLAAYEQYF
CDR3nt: TGTGCCAGCAGCTTAGGTCTAGCGGCCTACGAGCAGTACTTC

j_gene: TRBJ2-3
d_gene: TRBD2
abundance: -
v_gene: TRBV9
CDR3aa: CASSVGVSLAGGTDTQYF
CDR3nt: TGTGCCAGCAGCGTAGGAGTGTCCCTAGCGGGAGGGACAGATACGCAGTATTTT

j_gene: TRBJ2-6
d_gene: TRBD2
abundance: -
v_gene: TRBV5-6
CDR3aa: CASSKRLAGSGANVLTF
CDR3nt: TGTGCCAGCAGCAAAAGACTAGCGGGATCTGGGGCCAACGTCCTGACTTTC

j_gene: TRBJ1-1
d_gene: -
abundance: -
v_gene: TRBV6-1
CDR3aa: CASSERQDPEAFF
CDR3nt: TGTGCCAGCAGTGAACGACAGGATCCTGAAGCTTTCTTT

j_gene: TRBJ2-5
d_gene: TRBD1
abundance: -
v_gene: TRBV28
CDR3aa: CASSLQRTGKVRETQYF
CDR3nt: TGTGCCAGCAGTCTACAACGGACAGGGAAGGTTCGAGAGACCCAGTACTTC

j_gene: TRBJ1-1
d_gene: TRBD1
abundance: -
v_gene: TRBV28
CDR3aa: CASSLPGRGLNTEAFF
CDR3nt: TGTGCCAGCAGTTTACCGGGCAGGGGGTTGAACACTGAAGCTTTCTTT

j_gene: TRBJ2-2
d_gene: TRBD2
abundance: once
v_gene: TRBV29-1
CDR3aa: CSARTSGRVTGELFF
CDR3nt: TGCAGCGCCAGGACTAGCGGGAGGGTCACCGGGGAGCTGTTTTTT

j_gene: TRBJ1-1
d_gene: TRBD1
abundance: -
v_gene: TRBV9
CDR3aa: CASSRGTGFTEAFF
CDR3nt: TGTGCCAGCAGCCGGGGGACAGGTTTCACTGAAGCTTTCTTT

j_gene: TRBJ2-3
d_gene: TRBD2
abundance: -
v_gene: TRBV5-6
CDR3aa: CASSEPRLAGADTQYF
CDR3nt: TGTGCCAGCAGCGAACCCCGACTAGCGGGAGCAGATACGCAGTATTTT

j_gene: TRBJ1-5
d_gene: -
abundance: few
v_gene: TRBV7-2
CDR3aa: CASSLDGGAGFQPQNF
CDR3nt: TGTGCCAGCAGCCTAGACGGGGGTGCAGGGTTTCAGCCCCAGAATTTT

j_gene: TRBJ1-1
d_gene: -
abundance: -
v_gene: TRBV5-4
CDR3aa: CASSLVWGTGNTEAFF
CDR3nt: TGTGCCAGCAGCTTGGTCTGGGGCACAGGGAACACTGAAGCTTTCTTT

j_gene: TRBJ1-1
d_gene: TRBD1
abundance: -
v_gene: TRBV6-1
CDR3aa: CASSEKGGDLSEAFF
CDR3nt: TGTGCCAGCAGTGAAAAAGGGGGCGACTTGTCTGAAGCTTTCTTT